This TCR beta chain was sequenced during a study of cytomegalovirus exposure and HLA in healthy donors. The CDR3 covers 14 residues. Germline V gene lookup returns CDR1 SQVTM and CDR2 ANQGSEA. V dropped 6 bases and J dropped 8 bases, with 19 bases sitting between them. Primers: 60 Vbeta forward and 13 Jbeta reverse. Sequencing used immunoSEQ multiplex PCR; TCRdb keeps in-frame clones, though not all of them. The sample contains some 160,000 clones, 86% of which appear only once. The gene calls are TRBV29-1 and TRBJ2-2, with a weak D call TRBD2 (5 bases). The source of this sequence is a woman younger than 35 in good health and CMV-seronegative. Specimen: PBMCs. The CDR3 DNA reads as TGCAGCGTGAGGGTCTTGGCCGGCGTTGGGGAGCTGTTTTTT. It encodes CSVRVLAGVGELFF.